The 9 T cell receptor beta chains in this list originate from one sample, sequenced in a study of neurological immune-mediated disorders. Via MiXCR, TCRdb re-called the 5' RACE reads, giving one row per CDR3 protein. Among more than 75,000 distinct CDR3 sequences listed, about 5.2% were seen once. The sequencing input was PBMCs. The source of these receptors is a woman aged 30 to 39 with multiple sclerosis.

This clonotype was seen many times. The rearrangement links TRBV20-1 to TRBJ2-5; a weak D match, TRBD2 (6 bases). Trimming stripped 3 bases from V and 5 bases from J, with 10 bases between. CDR3 length: 12 amino acids. Germline lookup yields CDR1 DFQATT and CDR2 SNEGSKA (reference sequence). CDR3 DNA: TGCAGTGCTAGTCTGGGGAGGGAGACCCAGTACTTC. Its protein is CSASLGRETQYF.

This clonotype was counted ten times or more. The chain couples TRBV27 to TRBJ2-7; maybe TRBD1 (5 bases). V was cut by 3 bases and J by 6 bases, with 12 bases left in between. The CDR3 is made up of 13 amino acids. Germline-derived CDR1 and CDR2 are MNHEY and SMNVEV (reference sequence). CDR3 sequence (DNA): TGTGCCAGCAGTTTTGGCAGGGCAGGCGAGCAGTACTTC. Translation: CASSFGRAGEQYF.

The CDR3 DNA reads TGCAGTGCTAGAGATGGAGAGGGCTCTGGAAACACCATATATTTT. Translating gives CSARDGEGSGNTIYF. This chain connects TRBV20-1 to TRBJ1-3; D is uncertain. With 0 bases removed from V and 0 bases from J, the gap between germline ends came to 9 bases. From germline, CDR1 is DFQATT and CDR2 SNEGSKA (reference sequence). This CDR3 spans 15 amino acids.

This clonotype was detected ten times or more. CDR3 protein: CASRLGQGFEKLFF. The CDR3 DNA sequence: TGTGCCAGCAGGTTGGGACAGGGTTTTGAAAAACTGTTTTTT. This chain joins TRBV2 and TRBJ1-4; 9 nucleotides agree with TRBD1. Germline trimming cut 6 bases from V and 7 bases from J; bases unmatched to any gene: 6. Germline V gene lookup returns CDR1 SNHLY and CDR2 FYNNEI. The CDR3 covers 14 residues.

The V and J genes are TRBV20-1 and TRBJ1-1; no clear D. Deletions cut 6 bases from V and 4 bases from J, with 12 bases between. CDR1 and CDR2 (germline): DFQATT, SNEGSKA (reference sequence). The CDR3 is made up of 12 amino acids. The DNA for the CDR3 is TGCAGTGCCGCGTCTCGGAGCACTGAAGCTTTCTTT. This translates into CSAASRSTEAFF.

This clonotype was seen repeatedly, ten times or more. The rearrangement uses TRBV12-3 or TRBV12-4 and TRBJ1-5; D not certain. The V end lost 5 bases, the J end lost 0 bases, and 8 bases lay between the germline ends. CDR3 length: 14 amino acids. The CDR3 protein is CASSPAGSNQPQHF. The DNA for the CDR3 is TGTGCCAGCAGTCCCGCGGGTAGCAATCAGCCCCAGCATTTT.

This clonotype was counted many times. V is TRBV15 and J is TRBJ2-1; D is uncertain. The CDR3 totals 15 residues. The germline CDR1 and CDR2 sequences are LNHNV and YYDKDF (reference sequence). V was shortened by 1 base and J by 1 base, with 8 bases between the two germline ends. CDR3 bases: TGTGCCACCAGCAGAGGACTCGGGTCCTACAATGAGCAGTTCTTC. Protein sequence: CATSRGLGSYNEQFF.

In this sample, this clonotype turned up many times. This may stem from a read error, because a much larger clone lies one nucleotide away. The V call is TRBV5-1, the J call TRBJ2-5, with D hard to call. CDR3 size: 12 residues. Germline CDR1 is SGHRS and CDR2 is YFSETQ. Trimming took 0 bases from V and 2 from J, leaving 2 bases between them. For the CDR3, the DNA is TGCGCCAGCAGCTTGGAGCAAGAGACCCAGTACTTC. Encoded protein: CASSLEQETQYF.

Only a few counts were recorded for this clonotype. CDR3 in DNA: TGTGCCAGCGGACCCGGACAGGGTGCGACTGAAGCTTTCTTT. This codes for CASGPGQGATEAFF. The genes are TRBV7-8 and TRBJ1-1, with 8 positions matching TRBD1. Germline-derived CDR1 and CDR2 are SGHVS and FQNEAQ. The CDR3 is 14 amino acids. Trimming took 8 bases from V and 5 from J; bases not matched to a gene: 10.